This entry concerns a single TCR beta chain. This CDR3 is also generated by other DNA sequences in the sample. This specimen comes from a study of blood T cell repertoires in COVID-19. Germline lookup yields CDR1 SGDLS and CDR2 YYNGEE. The CDR3 has 13 residues. V was clipped by 0 bases and J by 5 bases, with 6 bases between them. Original analysis: Reference gene primer amplification in the assay estimated nucleated cell counts. Libraries were prepared by immunoSEQ multiplex PCR; TCRdb keeps only in-frame clonotypes and omits some of them. The V and J calls and clone size were taken over from that table, and D and trimming were inferred from the DNA. The repertoire consists of roughly 290,000 clones, with about 89% occurring once and the leading ten covering less than 2%.

What was sequenced was PBMCs or T cells enriched from blood (not recorded which). The genes are TRBV9 and TRBJ1-5; D unclear. This sequence originates from a woman aged 40 to 49 who had recovered from COVID-19. In DNA, the CDR3 is TGTGCCAGCAGCGTAGGGAGCGATCAGCCCCAGCATTTT. Encoded protein: CASSVGSDQPQHF.